This T cell receptor (beta chain) was sequenced in a study of Graves' ophthalmopathy and Graves' hyperthyroidism. TCR beta CDR3 amplification used RNA transcripts. Investigators did first-round RT-PCR with HTBI primers, then second-round multiplex PCR. TCRdb re-called the multiplex PCR reads with MiXCR, one entry per CDR3 protein. Among hundreds of thousands of distinct CDR3 sequences listed, roughly 39% were seen once. With respect to this clonotype: A single base separates this from a much larger clone, so it may be a read error.

The germline gives CDR1 LNHDA, CDR2 SQIVND (reference sequence). The CDR3 runs 15 residues. The origin of this receptor is an adult man with Graves' ophthalmopathy. The J gene is TRBJ1-5, the V gene TRBV19; D possibly corresponds to TRBD1 (6 bases). The sequenced material came from peripheral blood. This chain's CDR3 is CASKSTGTSNRPQHF. In DNA form, the CDR3 reads TGTGCCAGTAAATCGACAGGTACCAGCAATCGGCCCCAGCATTTT.